This T cell receptor beta chain was obtained from a study of cytotoxic CD8 clonotypes in ibrutinib-treated CLL. Study-level background: Of the patients, eleven to twelve were relapsed/refractory, over 14 treatment-naive and about 17 IGHV unmutated.

Frozen-stored PBMCs produced roughly 2 micrograms of genomic DNA for TCR beta libraries. The sequencing depth, 1 in 200,000 to 1 in 1 million T cells, was the target. Sequencing used immunoSEQ multiplex PCR; TCRdb keeps in-frame clones, though not all of them. This table holds some 140,000 clones, roughly three quarters found once. The sample holds a few counts of this clone. No antigen is known for it. V lost 4 bases to trimming and J lost 6 bases, with 9 bases between them. Germline V gene sequence: CDR1 LGHNA, CDR2 YNFKEQ. The CDR3 runs 13 residues. Study observations and caveats: Samples from sustained-remission and progressing patients were taken at different times.

This sample comprised PBMCs, obtained after 12 months of ibrutinib treatment. This TCR came from a human donor with chronic lymphocytic leukemia. The V call is TRBV4-2, the J call TRBJ1-4; perhaps TRBD1 as D (6 bases). CDR3 loop: CASSLRTDEKLFF. CDR3 DNA sequence: TGTGCCAGCAGCCTGAGGACAGATGAAAAACTGTTTTTT.